This TCR beta chain is drawn from a study of T-cell reconstitution after alpha-beta-depleted transplantation in children. It was with unique molecular identifiers that the TCRbeta library was prepared. One entry per CDR3 protein results from TCRdb running MiXCR on the PCR reads. The repertoire holds about 580,000 distinct CDR3 sequences, roughly 23% seen once, with 14% in the top ten. The CDR3 loop spans 12 amino acids. V lost 7 bases and J lost 4, with 10 bases in between. CDR1 and CDR2 (germline): SNHLY, FYNNEI. At least ten counts were recorded for this clonotype. The sample consisted of PBMCs, mostly from graft donor cells, taken 360 days after TCRalphabeta/CD19-depleted stem cell transplant. The TCR sequence derives from a boy under two years old who had a stem cell transplant for acute myeloid leukemia, so the T cells may come from the graft donor. The gene calls are TRBV2 and TRBJ1-2; possible D gene TRBD1, 6 bases. CDR3 bases: TGTGCCAGCAAGGACAGCCCCTATGGCTACACCTTC. The encoded protein is CASKDSPYGYTF.